This TCR beta chain was observed in a study of CD8 T cells in Susac syndrome (dated by TCRdb to the late 2010s). For the study in its entirety: Repertoire sequencing was used to test whether CD8+ T cell activation and differentiation in Susac syndrome was antigen driven. The full study reports these points: The study acknowledged that relatively few individuals were included in the TCR sequencing and HLA analysis.

High-throughput TCR beta sequencing profiled peripheral blood CD8+ and CD4+ T cells from healthy donors, Susac syndrome patients and multiple sclerosis patients. The multiple sclerosis controls were treatment-naive patients whose relapsing-remitting disease, either stable or active, fulfilled the revised McDonald criteria. CD8+ TEMRA cells were enriched by FACS, while bulk CD8+ and CD4+ T cells were purified by magnetic negative isolation. Blood was drawn into EDTA tubes, processed within 24 hours, and PBMCs were isolated by density gradient centrifugation. PBMCs destined for TCR sequencing were cryopreserved in liquid nitrogen and later thawed in a 37 °C water bath. The sorted or isolated CD4+, CD8+ and CD8+ TEMRA cells reached a purity of at least 90%. Including cysteine and phenylalanine, the CDR3 has 16 amino acids. Only the CDR3 region is kept as DNA, spanning 48 bases read in frame from base 1. V loses 5 bases at its end and J loses 8 bases; junction bases beyond the gene matches: 11. CDR1 and CDR2 are drawn from the germline V gene: KGHDR, SFDVKD.

In this sample, this clonotype turned up once. It has no known antigen specificity. Per-base quality was not reported, and no clone a single base away is much larger than it. One read alone provides weak support. RNA was extracted using the RNeasy kit, and about 0.5 to 1 microgram was reverse transcribed with random hexamers. The immunoSEQ multiplex PCR assay, which covers 54 Vbeta and 13 Jbeta segments, was used to amplify TCR beta CDR3 regions. To correct PCR amplification bias, a synthetic template baseline was used for both primer optimization and computational correction. Per the source publication's procedure: Reads were assigned to V, D and J genes according to IMGT and analyzed in immunoSEQ Analyzer, with only productive sequences retained. Clonality was calculated as one minus the Shannon entropy normalized by log2 of the number of productive unique sequences. Public and private clones were assessed among the 100 most prevalent clones of each patient and control. Clones were defined as Susac-specific if absent from the healthy and MS cohorts, from 1052 published viral clones and from other ImmuneACCESS disease sequences. The raw public data were reprocessed by TCRdb itself: fastp quality trimming at Q25, MiXCR clonotype calling, in-frame beta chains only. Records with the same CDR3 protein are collapsed into one entry carrying the most frequent genes and DNA. Here the V and J calls rest on TCRdb's processing, not on the authors' analysis. In all, the sample holds under 250,000 distinct CDR3 sequences, and approximately 92% of those were seen once. Jointly, the top ten make up approximately 0.072% of the sample.

The clonotype was recovered from a human donor with multiple sclerosis. Recombination linked TRBV24-1 to TRBJ2-1, and TRBD2 aligns with 10 junction nucleotides. The sequencing sample was made of CD4+ T cells from PBMCs. Here the CDR3 is given as CATSGEREGLLDEQFF. The DNA reads as follows: TGTGCCACCAGTGGCGAGCGGGAGGGCCTGTTGGATGAGCAGTTCTTC.